The sequence of this TCR beta chain was determined in a study of technical replicates of blood from a handful of donors. Only in-frame clones appear in the TCRdb table, and some are missing; sequencing was by immunoSEQ multiplex PCR. The sample yields 70,000 to 80,000 clones, 75% to 95% seen once. CDR1 is MNHEY and CDR2 is SVGAGI in the germline V gene. The germline V and J ends were trimmed by 6 bases and 12 bases, with 17 bases remaining between them. This CDR3 contains 13 residues. This clone was picked up one time. The chain carries TRBV6-5 and TRBJ1-4; D uncertain. The sequence came from a human donor in good health. Some clones in this sample may be carry-over from other donors' samples. The sample comprised T cells isolated from PBMCs. CDR3 DNA sequence: TGTGCCAGCAGGAAGGAGGTGGCCGGGGAACTGTTTTTT. Translated, it gives CASRKEVAGELFF.